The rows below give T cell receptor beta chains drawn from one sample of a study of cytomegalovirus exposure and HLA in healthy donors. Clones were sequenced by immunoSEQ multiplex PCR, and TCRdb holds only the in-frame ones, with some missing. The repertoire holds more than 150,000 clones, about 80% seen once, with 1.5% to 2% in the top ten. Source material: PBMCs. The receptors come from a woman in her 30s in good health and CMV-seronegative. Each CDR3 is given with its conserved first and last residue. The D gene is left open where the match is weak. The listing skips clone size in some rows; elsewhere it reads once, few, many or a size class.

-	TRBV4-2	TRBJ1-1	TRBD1	CASSHEQGRSEAFF	TGTGCCAGCAGCCATGAACAGGGGAGGTCTGAAGCTTTCTTT
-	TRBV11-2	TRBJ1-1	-	CASSLVGDWGTEAFF	TGTGCCAGCAGCTTAGTCGGGGATTGGGGCACTGAAGCTTTCTTT
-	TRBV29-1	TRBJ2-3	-	CSVGTDTQYF	TGCAGCGTCGGGACAGATACGCAGTATTTT
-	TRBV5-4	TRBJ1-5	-	CASSVGGNNQPQHF	TGTGCCAGCAGCGTAGGGGGAAACAATCAGCCCCAGCATTTT
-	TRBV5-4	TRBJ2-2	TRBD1	CASSPSYRGRNGELFF	TGTGCCAGCAGCCCGTCCTACAGGGGGCGCAACGGGGAGCTGTTTTTT
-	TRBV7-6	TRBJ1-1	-	CASSRLSTGGEAFF	TGTGCCAGCAGCCGCCTTTCGACAGGAGGCGAAGCTTTCTTT
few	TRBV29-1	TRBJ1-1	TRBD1	CSARDRVGTEAFF	TGCAGCGCAAGGGACAGGGTAGGGACTGAAGCTTTCTTT
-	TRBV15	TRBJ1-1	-	CATSRDRVIEAFF	TGTGCCACCAGCAGAGATCGGGTAATTGAAGCTTTCTTT
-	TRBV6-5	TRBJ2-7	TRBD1	CAAQQGNEQYF	TGTGCCGCCCAACAGGGGAACGAGCAGTACTTC
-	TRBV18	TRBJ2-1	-	CASSHSAQGWVDEQFF	TGTGCCAGCTCACATTCCGCGCAGGGGTGGGTGGATGAGCAGTTCTTC
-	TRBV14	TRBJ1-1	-	CASRQGLRVPNTEAFF	TGTGCCAGCAGACAAGGCCTCAGGGTCCCGAACACTGAAGCTTTCTTT
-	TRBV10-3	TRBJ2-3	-	CAISSDLRGTDTQYF	TGTGCCATCAGCTCGGACCTAAGGGGGACAGATACGCAGTATTTT
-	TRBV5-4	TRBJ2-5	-	CASSLSPGMGETQYF	TGTGCCAGCAGCTTGAGCCCAGGGATGGGAGAGACCCAGTACTTC
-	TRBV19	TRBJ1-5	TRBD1	CASSRTGGSNQPQHF	TGTGCCAGTAGCCGGACAGGGGGGAGCAATCAGCCCCAGCATTTT
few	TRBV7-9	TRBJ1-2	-	CASSLGPPYGYTF	TGTGCCAGCAGCTTGGGCCCACCCTATGGCTACACCTTC
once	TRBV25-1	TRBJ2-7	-	CASEPTDRKVYEQYF	TGTGCCAGCGAGCCGACCGACAGGAAGGTTTACGAGCAGTACTTC
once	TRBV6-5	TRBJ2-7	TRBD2	CASSQNRGGLNEQYF	TGTGCCAGCAGTCAGAACCGGGGGGGCCTAAACGAGCAGTACTTC
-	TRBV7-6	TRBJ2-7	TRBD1	CASSPGQGVGYEQYF	TGTGCCAGCAGCCCGGGACAGGGGGTCGGCTACGAGCAGTACTTC
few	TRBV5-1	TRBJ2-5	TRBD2	CASSLGLAGKETQYF	TGCGCCAGCAGCTTGGGACTAGCGGGGAAAGAGACCCAGTACTTC
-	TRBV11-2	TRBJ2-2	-	CASSLVGRLTGELFF	TGTGCCAGCAGCTTAGTGGGCAGGTTGACCGGGGAGCTGTTTTTT
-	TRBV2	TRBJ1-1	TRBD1	CASSGQGSEAFF	TGTGCCAGCAGTGGACAGGGGAGCGAAGCTTTCTTT
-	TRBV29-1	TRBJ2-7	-	CSAVGADSYEQYF	TGCAGCGCCGTGGGAGCCGACTCCTACGAGCAGTACTTC
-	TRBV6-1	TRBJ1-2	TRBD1	CASSGYRDRGRGYTF	TGTGCCAGCAGTGGATACCGGGACAGGGGGCGAGGCTACACCTTC
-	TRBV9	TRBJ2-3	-	CASSVSSGVLDTQYF	TGTGCCAGCAGCGTGAGTTCGGGTGTGCTCGATACGCAGTATTTT
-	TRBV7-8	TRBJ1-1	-	CASSGGGTEAFF	TGTGCCAGCAGCGGAGGTGGGACTGAAGCTTTCTTT
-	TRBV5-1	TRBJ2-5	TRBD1	CASSLARTGTGYQETQYF	TGCGCCAGCAGCTTGGCCCGCACCGGGACAGGGTACCAAGAGACCCAGTACTTC
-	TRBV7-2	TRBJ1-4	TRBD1	CASSLDGRGREKLFF	TGTGCCAGCAGCTTAGACGGCAGGGGGCGTGAAAAACTGTTTTTT
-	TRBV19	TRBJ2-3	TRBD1	CASLPGQGTDTQYF	TGTGCCAGCTTACCGGGACAGGGAACAGATACGCAGTATTTT
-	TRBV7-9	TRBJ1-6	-	CASSLARGDASPLHF	TGTGCCAGCAGCTTAGCCAGGGGAGACGCTTCACCCCTCCACTTT
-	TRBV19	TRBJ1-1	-	CASSIRQGEAFF	TGTGCCAGTAGTATCAGGCAGGGCGAAGCTTTCTTT
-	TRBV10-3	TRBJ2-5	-	CAISDSRGGETQYF	TGTGCCATCAGTGATTCTAGGGGGGGAGAGACCCAGTACTTC
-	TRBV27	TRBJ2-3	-	CASSNLNSLHGTDTQYF	TGTGCCAGCAGTAACCTAAACAGCTTGCATGGCACAGATACGCAGTATTTT
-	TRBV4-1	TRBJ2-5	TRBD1	CASSQVDREQETQYF	TGCGCCAGCAGCCAAGTGGACAGGGAGCAAGAGACCCAGTACTTC
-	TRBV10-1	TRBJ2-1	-	CASSESRGYNEQFF	TGCGCCAGCAGTGAGTCTAGGGGCTACAATGAGCAGTTCTTC
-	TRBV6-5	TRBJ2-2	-	CASRLTSPGELFF	TGTGCCAGCAGATTGACATCCCCCGGGGAGCTGTTTTTT
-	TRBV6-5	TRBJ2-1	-	CASSYGGALFF	TGTGCCAGCAGTTACGGGGGGGCCCTGTTCTTC
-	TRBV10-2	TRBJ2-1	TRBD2	CASSPTSGGARAYNEQFF	TGCGCCAGCAGTCCGACTAGCGGGGGGGCTAGGGCCTACAATGAGCAGTTCTTC
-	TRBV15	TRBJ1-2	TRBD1	CATSRAGQGAGGYTF	TGTGCCACCAGCAGAGCCGGACAGGGGGCGGGAGGCTACACCTTC
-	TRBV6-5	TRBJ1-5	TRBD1	CASSKQGRDQPQHF	TGTGCCAGCAGTAAACAGGGGCGCGATCAGCCCCAGCATTTT
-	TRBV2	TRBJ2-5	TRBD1	CASRIDRGHGETQYF	TGTGCCAGCAGAATCGACAGGGGCCATGGGGAGACCCAGTACTTC
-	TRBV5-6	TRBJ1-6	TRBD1	CASISQGGYNSPLHF	TGTGCCAGCATCTCCCAGGGGGGCTATAATTCACCCCTCCACTTT
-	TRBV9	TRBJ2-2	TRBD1	CASSARDRVNTGELFF	TGTGCCAGCAGCGCCCGGGACAGGGTTAATACCGGGGAGCTGTTTTTT
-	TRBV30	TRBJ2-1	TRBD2	CAWSVKRGGLFNEQFF	TGTGCCTGGAGTGTAAAGCGGGGGGGCCTCTTCAATGAGCAGTTCTTC
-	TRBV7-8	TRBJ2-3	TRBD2	CASRYLTSGGRDTQYF	TGTGCCAGCAGGTACCTGACTAGCGGGGGAAGAGATACGCAGTATTTT
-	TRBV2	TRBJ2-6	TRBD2	CASSRGGSGANVLTF	TGTGCCAGCAGCCGCGGGGGTTCTGGGGCCAACGTCCTGACTTTC
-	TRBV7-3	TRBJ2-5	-	CASSLTGGLQETQYF	TGTGCCAGCAGCTTAACTGGGGGCCTACAAGAGACCCAGTACTTC
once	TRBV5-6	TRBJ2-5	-	CASSLEQVETQYF	TGTGCCAGCAGCTTGGAACAGGTGGAGACCCAGTACTTC
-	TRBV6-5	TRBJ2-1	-	CASSDLGGVVGQFF	TGTGCCAGCAGTGACTTGGGGGGAGTGGTAGGGCAGTTCTTC
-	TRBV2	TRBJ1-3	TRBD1	CASRQGIGNTIYF	TGTGCCAGCAGACAGGGGATAGGAAACACCATATATTTT
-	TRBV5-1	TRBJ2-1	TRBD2	CASSLGRVLKSGGTYNEQFF	TGCGCCAGCAGCTTGGGCCGCGTACTAAAAAGCGGGGGGACCTACAATGAGCAGTTCTTC
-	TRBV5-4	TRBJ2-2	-	CASSGGTLKGSTGELFF	TGTGCCAGCAGCGGCGGGACTCTAAAGGGGTCCACCGGGGAGCTGTTTTTT
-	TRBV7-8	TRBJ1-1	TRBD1	CASSDTGVGGTEAFF	TGTGCCAGCAGCGATACAGGGGTCGGGGGCACTGAAGCTTTCTTT
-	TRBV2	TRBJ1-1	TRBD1	CAIGQGARTEAFF	TGTGCCATCGGACAGGGGGCACGGACTGAAGCTTTCTTT
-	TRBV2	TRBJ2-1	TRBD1	CASRTGSSYNEQFF	TGTGCCAGTCGGACAGGGAGCTCCTACAATGAGCAGTTCTTC
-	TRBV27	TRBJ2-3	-	CASRLADTDTQYF	TGTGCCAGCAGGCTAGCCGACACAGATACGCAGTATTTT